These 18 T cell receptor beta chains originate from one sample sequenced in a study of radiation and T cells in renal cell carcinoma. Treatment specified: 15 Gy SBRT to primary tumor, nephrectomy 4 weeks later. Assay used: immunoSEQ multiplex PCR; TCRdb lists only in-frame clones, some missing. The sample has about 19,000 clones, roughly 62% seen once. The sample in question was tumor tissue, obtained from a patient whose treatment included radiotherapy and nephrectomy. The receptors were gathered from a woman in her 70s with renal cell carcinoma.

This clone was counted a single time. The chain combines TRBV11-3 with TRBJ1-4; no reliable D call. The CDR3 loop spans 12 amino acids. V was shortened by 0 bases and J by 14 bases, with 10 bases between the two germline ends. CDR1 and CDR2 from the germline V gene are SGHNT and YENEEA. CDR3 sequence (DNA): TGTGCCAGCAGCTTAGAGCCCGCTACTCTGTTTTTT. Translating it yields CASSLEPATLFF.

CDR3 nucleotide sequence: TGCGCCAGCAGCTTGGCATCGGGGTCGGGCGGGGAGCTGTTTTTT. Translation: CASSLASGSGGELFF. The chain recombines TRBV5-1 with TRBJ2-2; D perhaps matches TRBD2 (5 bases). The CDR3 consists of 15 residues. V was pared by 0 bases and J by 7 bases, with 13 bases between. Germline CDR1 reads SGHRS; CDR2 reads YFSETQ. The full variable domain, completed using reference TRBV5-1 and TRBJ2-2, is KAGVTQTPRYLIKTRGQQVTLSCSPISGHRSVSWYQQTPGQGLQFLFEYFSETQRNKGNFPGRFSGRQFSNSRSEMNVSTLELGDSALYLCASSLASGSGGELFFGEGSRLTVL.

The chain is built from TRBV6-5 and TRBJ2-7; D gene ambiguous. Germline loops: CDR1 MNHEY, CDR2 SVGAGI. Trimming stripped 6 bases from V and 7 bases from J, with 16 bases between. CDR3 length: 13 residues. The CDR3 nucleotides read TGTGCCAGCAGGCGTGTCTTAGGGTATGAGCAGTACTTC. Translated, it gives CASRRVLGYEQYF.

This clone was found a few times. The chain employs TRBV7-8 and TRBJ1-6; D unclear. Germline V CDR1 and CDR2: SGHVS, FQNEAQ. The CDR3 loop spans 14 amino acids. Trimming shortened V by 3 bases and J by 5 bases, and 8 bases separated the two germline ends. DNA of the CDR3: TGTGCCAGCAGCTTTACGTCAGATAATTCACCCCTCCACTTT. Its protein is CASSFTSDNSPLHF.

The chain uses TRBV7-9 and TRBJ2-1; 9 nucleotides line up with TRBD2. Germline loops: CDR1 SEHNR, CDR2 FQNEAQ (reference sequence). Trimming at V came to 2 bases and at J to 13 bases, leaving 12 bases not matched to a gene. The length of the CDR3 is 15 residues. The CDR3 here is CASSLSVGGGGAQFF. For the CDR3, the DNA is TGTGCCAGCAGCTTATCCGTCGGTGGCGGGGGGGCCCAGTTCTTC.

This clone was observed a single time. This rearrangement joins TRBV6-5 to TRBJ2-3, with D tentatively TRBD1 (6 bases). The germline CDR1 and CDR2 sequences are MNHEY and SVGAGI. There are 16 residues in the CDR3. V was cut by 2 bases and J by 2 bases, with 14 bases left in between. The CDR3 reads CASSYITGTPTDTQYF. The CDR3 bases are TGTGCCAGCAGTTACATAACAGGGACCCCCACAGATACGCAGTATTTT.

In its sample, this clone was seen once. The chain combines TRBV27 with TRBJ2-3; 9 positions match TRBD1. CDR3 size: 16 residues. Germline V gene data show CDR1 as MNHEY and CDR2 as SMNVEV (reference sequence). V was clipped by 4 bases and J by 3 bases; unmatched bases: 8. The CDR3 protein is CASSYLGTGLTDTQYF. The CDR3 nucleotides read TGTGCCAGCAGTTATCTCGGGACAGGGTTGACAGATACGCAGTATTTT.

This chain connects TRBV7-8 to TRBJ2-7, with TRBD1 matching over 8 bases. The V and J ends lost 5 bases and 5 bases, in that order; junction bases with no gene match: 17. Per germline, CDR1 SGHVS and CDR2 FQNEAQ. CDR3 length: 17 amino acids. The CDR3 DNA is TGTGCCAGCAGCCCCTCCCGGCGGACAGGGACTGCCCACGAGCAGTACTTC. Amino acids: CASSPSRRTGTAHEQYF.

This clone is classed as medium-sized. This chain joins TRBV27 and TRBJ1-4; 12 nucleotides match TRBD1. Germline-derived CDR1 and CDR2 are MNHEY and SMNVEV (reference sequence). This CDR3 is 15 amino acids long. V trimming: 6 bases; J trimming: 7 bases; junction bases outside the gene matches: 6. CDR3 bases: TGTGCCAGCAGGGCCAGGGACAGGGGGCTTGAAAAACTGTTTTTT. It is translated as CASRARDRGLEKLFF.

CDR3 in amino acids: CASSLRTGRGYTF. The CDR3 region has the DNA TGTGCCAGCAGCTTACGGACAGGGAGAGGCTACACCTTC. This chain uses TRBV5-6 with TRBJ1-2, with 8 bases identical to TRBD1. The CDR3 runs to 13 residues. J gave up 8 bases and V 2 bases, and 5 bases lay outside the gene matches. Germline V gives CDR1 SGHDT, CDR2 YYEEEE.

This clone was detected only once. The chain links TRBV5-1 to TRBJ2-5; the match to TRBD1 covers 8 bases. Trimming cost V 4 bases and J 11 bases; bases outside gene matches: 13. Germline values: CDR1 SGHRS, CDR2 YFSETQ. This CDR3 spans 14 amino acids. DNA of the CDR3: TGCGCCAGCAGCGGGCAGGGGGCTCCAAGTGAGCAGTACTTC. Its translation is CASSGQGAPSEQYF.

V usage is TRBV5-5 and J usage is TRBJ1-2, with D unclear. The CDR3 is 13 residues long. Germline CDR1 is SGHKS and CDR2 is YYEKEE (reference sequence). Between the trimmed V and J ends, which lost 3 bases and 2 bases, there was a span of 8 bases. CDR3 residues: CASSSQENYGYTF. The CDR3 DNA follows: TGTGCCAGCAGCTCCCAGGAGAACTATGGCTACACCTTC.

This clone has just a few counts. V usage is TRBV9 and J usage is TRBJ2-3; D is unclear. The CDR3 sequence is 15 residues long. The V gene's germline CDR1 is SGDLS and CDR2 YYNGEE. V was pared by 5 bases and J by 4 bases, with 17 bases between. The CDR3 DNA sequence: TGTGCCAGCAGACCAACCCTAGGAACCGCAGATACGCAGTATTTT. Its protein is CASRPTLGTADTQYF.

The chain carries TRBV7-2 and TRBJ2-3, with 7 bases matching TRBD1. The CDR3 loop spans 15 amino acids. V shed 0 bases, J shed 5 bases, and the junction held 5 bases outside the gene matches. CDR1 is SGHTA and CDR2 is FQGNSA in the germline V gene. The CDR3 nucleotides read TGTGCCAGCAGCTTAGCGGGGACAGATGTAGATACGCAGTATTTT. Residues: CASSLAGTDVDTQYF.

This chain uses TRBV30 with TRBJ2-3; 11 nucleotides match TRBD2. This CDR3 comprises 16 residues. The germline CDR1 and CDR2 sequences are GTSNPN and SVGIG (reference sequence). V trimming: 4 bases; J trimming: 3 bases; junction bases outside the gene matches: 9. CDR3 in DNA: TGTGCCTGGACTCTTGCCCGACTAGCGGGGACAGATACGCAGTATTTT. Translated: CAWTLARLAGTDTQYF. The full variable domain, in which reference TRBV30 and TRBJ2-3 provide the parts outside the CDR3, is SQTIHQWPATLVQPVGSPLSLECTVEGTSNPNLYWYRQAAGRGLQLLFYSVGIGQISSEVPQNLSASRPQDRQFILSSKKLLLSDSGFYLCAWTLARLAGTDTQYFGPGTRLTVL.

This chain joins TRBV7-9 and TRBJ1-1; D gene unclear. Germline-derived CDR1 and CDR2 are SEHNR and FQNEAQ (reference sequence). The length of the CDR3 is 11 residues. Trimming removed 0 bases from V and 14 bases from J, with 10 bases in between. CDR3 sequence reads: CASSLAPRSFF. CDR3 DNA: TGTGCCAGCAGCTTAGCCCCCCGGTCCTTCTTT.

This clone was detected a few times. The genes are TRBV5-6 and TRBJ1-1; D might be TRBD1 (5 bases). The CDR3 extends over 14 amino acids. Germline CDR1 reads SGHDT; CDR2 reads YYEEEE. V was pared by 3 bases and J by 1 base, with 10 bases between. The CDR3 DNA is TGTGCCAGCAGCTCCGGGGGAAGGAACACTGAAGCTTTCTTT. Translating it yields CASSSGGRNTEAFF.

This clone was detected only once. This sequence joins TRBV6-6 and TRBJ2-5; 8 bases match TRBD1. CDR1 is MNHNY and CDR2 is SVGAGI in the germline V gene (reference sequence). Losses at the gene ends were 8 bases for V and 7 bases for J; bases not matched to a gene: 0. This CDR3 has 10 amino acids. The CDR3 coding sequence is TGTGCCAGCGGGACAGGGACCCAGTACTTC. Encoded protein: CASGTGTQYF.